Below are 15 T cell receptor beta chains sequenced from a single sample in a study of cytomegalovirus exposure and HLA in healthy donors. 13 Jbeta primers and 60 Vbeta primers were used for the PCR. The protocol was immunoSEQ multiplex PCR, while the TCRdb copy is restricted to in-frame clones and leaves out a portion. The sample contains 120,000 or so clones, 80% of which appear only once. Sequencing input: PBMCs. The receptors originated from a man aged 25 to 40 in good health and CMV-seropositive.

The V gene is TRBV6-5, the J gene TRBJ1-2; TRBD1 agrees at 8 bases. The junction had 11 bases not matched to a gene; V was cut back by 6 bases and J by 5 bases. The CDR3 loop spans 15 amino acids. Germline V lookup: CDR1 MNHEY, CDR2 SVGAGI. The CDR3: CASRASGTGRYGYTF. The DNA for the CDR3 is TGTGCCAGCAGGGCCTCCGGGACAGGACGGTATGGCTACACCTTC.

The CDR3 DNA reads as TGTGCCAGTAGTATGTGGGTCCGGACAGATGAAAAACTGTTTTTT. This translates into CASSMWVRTDEKLFF. This chain links TRBV19 with TRBJ1-4; D may be TRBD1 (6 bases). CDR3 length equals 15 residues. With 3 bases removed from V and 6 bases from J, the gap between germline ends came to 14 bases. Per the germline V gene, CDR1 is LNHDA and CDR2 is SQIVND (reference sequence).

Only a few counts were recorded for this clone. This chain uses TRBV5-6 with TRBJ2-3; perhaps TRBD2 as D (6 bases). Germline CDR1 reads SGHDT; CDR2 reads YYEEEE. The CDR3 totals 14 residues. V was cut by 3 bases and J by 6 bases, with 14 bases left in between. The DNA of the CDR3 is TGTGCCAGCAGCTGGTCACCGGCGGGGGATACGCAGTATTTT. It is translated as CASSWSPAGDTQYF. The full variable domain, in which reference TRBV5-6 and TRBJ2-3 provide the parts outside the CDR3, is DAGVTQSPTHLIKTRGQQVTLRCSPKSGHDTVSWYQQALGQGPQFIFQYYEEEERQRGNFPDRFSGHQFPNYSSELNVNALLLGDSALYLCASSWSPAGDTQYFGPGTRLTVL.

This sequence joins TRBV19 and TRBJ2-3; D may be TRBD2 (6 bases). With 1 base removed from V and 0 bases from J, the gap between germline ends came to 17 bases. Per germline, CDR1 LNHDA and CDR2 SQIVND (reference sequence). This CDR3 comprises 18 residues. The CDR3 loop reads CASSIVTYVGTSTDTQYF. The CDR3 nucleotides are TGTGCCAGTAGTATAGTCACGTATGTGGGGACTAGCACAGATACGCAGTATTTT.

V gene TRBV28 combines with J gene TRBJ2-1; 7 bases align to TRBD2. Germline V gene sequence: CDR1 MDHEN, CDR2 SYDVKM. V dropped 8 bases and J dropped 7; count of bases not matched to a gene: 11. The CDR3 extends over 14 amino acids. CDR3 coding DNA: TGTGCCAGCTCTCGGTGGGGGGAGGGAAATGAGCAGTTCTTC. Translation: CASSRWGEGNEQFF.

The sample holds one count of this clone. V usage is TRBV11-2 and J usage is TRBJ2-7; 7 bases are shared with TRBD2. Unmatched junction bases numbered 4, after V lost 5 bases and J lost 0 bases. This CDR3 has 14 amino acids. Germline V CDR1 and CDR2: SGHAT, FQNNGV. The CDR3 nucleotides read TGTGCCAGCAGCCCTGGGGGGGGCTCCTACGAGCAGTACTTC. Protein product: CASSPGGGSYEQYF.

V gene TRBV2 combines with J gene TRBJ1-5; tentative D call: TRBD1 (6 bases). CDR1 and CDR2 (germline): SNHLY, FYNNEI. The germline V and J ends were trimmed by 5 bases and 1 base, with 15 bases remaining between them. There are 16 residues in the CDR3. CDR3 loop: CASSSRQVSSNQPQHF. The CDR3 DNA reads TGTGCCAGCAGTTCCCGACAGGTATCCAGCAATCAGCCCCAGCATTTT.

The sample holds a few counts of this clone. The J gene is TRBJ2-7, the V gene TRBV9, with 12 bases lining up with TRBD2. Germline CDR1 and CDR2: SGDLS and YYNGEE. J was trimmed by 6 bases and V by 4 bases; bases with no gene match: 5. The CDR3 totals 14 residues. CDR3 bases: TGTGCCAGCAGCCCTAGCGGGGGGGCCTCCGAGCAGTACTTC. This codes for CASSPSGGASEQYF.

The V gene is TRBV5-1, the J gene TRBJ1-1; no clear D. Per the germline V gene, CDR1 is SGHRS and CDR2 is YFSETQ. Deletions cut 5 bases from V and 4 bases from J, with 9 bases between. This CDR3 contains 12 residues. Here the CDR3 DNA reads TGCGCCAGCAGTATGTCGGGCACTGAAGCTTTCTTT. Protein: CASSMSGTEAFF.

This chain connects TRBV6-6 to TRBJ1-2; 10 bases are shared with TRBD1. The V segment lost 6 bases and the J segment 0 bases; nucleotides outside the gene matches: 7. This CDR3 is built from 16 residues. The germline CDR1 and CDR2 sequences are MNHNY and SVGAGI (reference sequence). CDR3 DNA sequence: TGTGCCAGCAGCCCGGGACAGGGGATCACTAACTATGGCTACACCTTC. It specifies CASSPGQGITNYGYTF.

This clone was recorded only once. The V gene is TRBV7-8, the J gene TRBJ1-1, with D unresolved. Germline V lookup: CDR1 SGHVS, CDR2 FQNEAQ. Trimming stripped 2 bases from V and 4 bases from J, with 8 bases between. There are 13 residues in the CDR3. Written as DNA, the CDR3 is TGTGCCAGCAGCTTAAGGCGGGGCACTGAAGCTTTCTTT. Amino acids: CASSLRRGTEAFF.

The V and J genes are TRBV7-9 and TRBJ2-7, with TRBD1 identical over 11 bases. The length of the CDR3 is 18 residues. Trimming at V came to 6 bases and at J to 0 bases, leaving 13 bases not matched to a gene. Germline CDR1 and CDR2: SEHNR and FQNEAQ (reference sequence). CDR3 in amino acids: CASSFPGQGVRSSYEQYF. For the CDR3, the DNA is TGTGCCAGCAGTTTTCCGGGACAGGGGGTCAGGAGCTCCTACGAGCAGTACTTC.

Only one count was recorded for this clone. The rearrangement links TRBV7-3 to TRBJ2-3; D perhaps matches TRBD1 (5 bases). Deletions cut 4 bases from V and 2 bases from J, with 16 bases between. CDR1 and CDR2 (germline): SGHTA, FQGTGA. The CDR3 spans 16 residues. The CDR3 DNA reads TGTGCCAGCAGCTCCAATCAGGGTTTCGTCACAGATACGCAGTATTTT. Protein product: CASSSNQGFVTDTQYF.

The rearrangement joins TRBV9 to TRBJ2-7; D uncertain. This CDR3 is 13 amino acids long. Germline CDR1 reads SGDLS; CDR2 reads YYNGEE. Trimming pared 2 bases from V and 3 bases from J, leaving 9 bases between. The CDR3: CASSVSFDYEQYF. The CDR3 coding sequence is TGTGCCAGCAGCGTTAGCTTCGACTACGAGCAGTACTTC.

This chain uses TRBV19 with TRBJ2-7, with D possibly matching TRBD1 (5 bases). There are 13 residues in the CDR3. Germline values: CDR1 LNHDA, CDR2 SQIVND (reference sequence). The ends were cut back, 3 bases at V and 4 bases at J, with 10 bases in the middle. DNA of the CDR3: TGTGCCAGTAGTATGGGCAGGGTATACGAGCAGTACTTC. Protein: CASSMGRVYEQYF.